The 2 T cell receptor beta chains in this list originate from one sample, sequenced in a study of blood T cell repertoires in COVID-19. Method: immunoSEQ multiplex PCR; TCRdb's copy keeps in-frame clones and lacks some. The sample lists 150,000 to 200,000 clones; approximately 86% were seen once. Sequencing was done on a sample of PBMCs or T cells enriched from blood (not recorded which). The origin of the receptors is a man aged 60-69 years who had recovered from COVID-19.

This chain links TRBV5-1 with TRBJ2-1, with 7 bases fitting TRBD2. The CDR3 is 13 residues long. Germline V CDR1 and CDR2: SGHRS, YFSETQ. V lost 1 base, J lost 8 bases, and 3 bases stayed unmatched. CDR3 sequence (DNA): TGCGCCAGCAGCTTGTCTAGCGGACATGAGCAGTTCTTC. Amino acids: CASSLSSGHEQFF.

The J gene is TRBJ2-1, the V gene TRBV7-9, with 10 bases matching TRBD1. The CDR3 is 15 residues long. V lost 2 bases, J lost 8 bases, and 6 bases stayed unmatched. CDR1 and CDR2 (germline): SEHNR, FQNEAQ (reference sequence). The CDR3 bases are TGTGCCAGCAGCTTAAGGACAGGGGGTTGGGATGAGCAGTTCTTC. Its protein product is CASSLRTGGWDEQFF.